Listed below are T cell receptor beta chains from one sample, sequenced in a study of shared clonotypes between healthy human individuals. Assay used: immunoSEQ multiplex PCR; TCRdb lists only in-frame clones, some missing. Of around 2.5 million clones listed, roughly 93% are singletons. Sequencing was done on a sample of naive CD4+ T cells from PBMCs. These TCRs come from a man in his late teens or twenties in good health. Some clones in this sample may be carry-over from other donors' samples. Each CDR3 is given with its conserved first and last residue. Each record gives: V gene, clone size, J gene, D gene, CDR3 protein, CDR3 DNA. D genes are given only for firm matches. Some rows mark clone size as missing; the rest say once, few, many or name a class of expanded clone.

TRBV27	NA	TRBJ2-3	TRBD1	CASSLQTGTATQYF	TGTGCCAGCAGTTTACAAACCGGGACAGCAACGCAGTATTTT
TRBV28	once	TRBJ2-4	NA	CASSGRDLGIQYF	TGTGCCAGCAGTGGACGGGACCTGGGCATTCAGTACTTC
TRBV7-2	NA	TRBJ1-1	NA	CASSLGGGLNTEAFF	TGTGCCAGCAGCCTAGGGGGGGGATTGAACACTGAAGCTTTCTTT
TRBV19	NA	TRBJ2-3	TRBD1	CASSTRQGAADTQYF	TGTGCCAGTAGTACGAGACAGGGGGCGGCAGATACGCAGTATTTT
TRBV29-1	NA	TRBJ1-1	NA	CSVQQNFEAFF	TGCAGCGTACAACAGAATTTTGAAGCTTTCTTT
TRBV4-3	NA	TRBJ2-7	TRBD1	CASSQDLTGRSYEQYF	TGCGCCAGCAGCCAAGATCTGACAGGGCGCTCCTACGAGCAGTACTTC
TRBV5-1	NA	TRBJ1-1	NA	CASSAQTGNTEAFF	TGCGCCAGCAGCGCCCAAACAGGGAATACTGAAGCTTTCTTT
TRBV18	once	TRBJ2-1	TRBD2	CASSGGSNEQFF	TGTGCCAGCTCGGGAGGGAGCAATGAGCAGTTCTTC
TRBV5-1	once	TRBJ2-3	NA	CASSPTPGDTQYF	TGCGCCAGCAGCCCAACTCCAGGGGATACGCAGTATTTT
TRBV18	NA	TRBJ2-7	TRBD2	CASSPLAGSAGGSYEQYF	TGTGCCAGCTCACCACTTGCCGGGTCTGCGGGAGGGAGTTACGAGCAGTACTTC
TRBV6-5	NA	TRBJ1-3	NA	CASSQRGSGNTIYF	TGTGCCAGCAGCCAGAGGGGTTCTGGAAACACCATATATTTT
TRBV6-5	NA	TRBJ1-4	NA	CASSYSRTAGEKLFF	TGTGCCAGCAGTTACTCGCGGACAGCGGGGGAAAAACTGTTTTTT
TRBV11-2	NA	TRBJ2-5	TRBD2	CASSPTSGEYQETQYF	TGTGCCAGCAGCCCGACTAGCGGGGAGTACCAAGAGACCCAGTACTTC
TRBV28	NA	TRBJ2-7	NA	CASSLYRQVIYEQYF	TGTGCCAGCAGTTTGTATAGACAGGTGATCTACGAGCAGTACTTC
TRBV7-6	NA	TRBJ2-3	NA	CASSLGAGIHSGTQYF	TGTGCCAGCAGCTTAGGCGCAGGGATTCACAGTGGTACGCAGTATTTT
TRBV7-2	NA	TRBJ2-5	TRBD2	CASSPLGRGGQETQYF	TGTGCCAGCAGCCCTCTGGGGAGGGGAGGGCAAGAGACCCAGTACTTC
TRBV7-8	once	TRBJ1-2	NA	CASSTRLQGNYGYTF	TGTGCCAGCAGCACCCGGCTACAGGGCAACTATGGCTACACCTTC
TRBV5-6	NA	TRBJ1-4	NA	CASSLPGAGQGEKLFF	TGTGCCAGCAGCTTGCCTGGGGCGGGCCAGGGGGAAAAACTGTTTTTT
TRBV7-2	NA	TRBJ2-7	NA	CASSLRGGGSYEQYF	TGTGCCAGCAGCCTCAGGGGCGGGGGTTCCTACGAGCAGTACTTC
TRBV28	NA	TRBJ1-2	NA	CASSLSGSGVNYGYTF	TGTGCCAGCAGTTTGTCAGGGTCTGGGGTGAACTATGGCTACACCTTC